This TCR beta chain was captured in a study of T-cell reconstitution after alpha-beta-depleted transplantation in children (dated by TCRdb to between 2015 and 2016). Context from the whole study: Using TCR repertoire profiling, the study followed T-cell immune reconstitution in a quantitative way in children after TCRalphabeta/CD19-depleted allogeneic hematopoietic cell transplantation. Broad study findings and their caveats: In some patients, the high TCRbeta diversity seen at day 60 was put down to recipient T cells and intrathymic progenitors that had survived conditioning. Hyperexpanded clone frequencies declined over subsequent months; after one year, T-cell counts and TCRbeta diversity were mostly attributed to newly produced T cells. The apparently early recovery of alphabetaT-cell counts about two months after transplant reportedly depended on only several hundred rapidly expanded clones that came from non-depleted graft cells.

The germline V gene (reference sequence) sets CDR1 to DFQATT and CDR2 to SNEGSKA. Including cysteine and phenylalanine, the CDR3 has 16 amino acids. Only the CDR3 portion is preserved as DNA: 48 bases, with reading frame beginning at the first base. Trimmed from V: 6 bases; trimmed from J: 4 bases; junction bases lacking a gene match: 11. Library method: PCR. Data came from an Illumina HiSeq 2500. TCR libraries were prepared with molecular barcoding, using unique molecular identifiers to normalize TCRbeta repertoire quantification. The raw public data were reprocessed by TCRdb itself: fastp quality trimming at Q25, MiXCR clonotype calling, in-frame beta chains only. One record per CDR3 amino acid sequence lists the most common genes and DNA. The sample table records roughly 670,000 distinct CDR3 sequences; 13% of these occur just once. The top ten clonotypes cover about 0.79% of the sample. This clonotype was counted a few times. Which antigen it targets is not known. Base qualities are not provided; no much larger clone lies one nucleotide away.

Reading the label with the study, this specimen's treatment or condition is: allogeneic hematopoietic cell transplantation with graft depleted of TCRalphabeta T cells and CD19 B cells. The children who served as transplant recipients had been given grafts of TCRalphabeta/CD19-depleted allogeneic hematopoietic cells. The chain is made from TRBV20-1 and TRBJ2-3, and 12 junction bases match TRBD1. Sample: PBMCs, taken before TCRalphabeta/CD19-depleted stem cell transplant. This receptor was identified in a girl aged 2 to 9 with congenital amegakaryocytic thrombocytopenia, due to receive a stem cell transplant. The CDR3: CSARDRGLSPPDTQYF. Here is the DNA: TGCAGTGCAAGGGACAGGGGGCTCTCCCCCCCAGATACGCAGTATTTT.